The present T cell receptor (beta chain) was sequenced within a study of tumor-infiltrating lymphocytes in oesophageal squamous cell carcinoma. The CDR3 covers 17 residues. The germline V gene has CDR1 SGHVS and CDR2 FQNEAQ. V lost 4 bases and J 2 bases, leaving 19 bases between the germline ends. TCRdb recomputed calls from the PCR reads with MiXCR, one row per CDR3 protein. Here the sample spans about 20,000 distinct CDR3 sequences, roughly two fifths being singletons. This clonotype was obtained from a male donor with esophageal squamous cell carcinoma. Sequences were obtained from normal esophageal tissue next to the tumor. The chain links TRBV7-8 to TRBJ2-3, with no clear D. The CDR3 DNA follows: TGTGCCAGCAGCTGCCGGGCATTCACGCGGTCCACAGATACGCAGTATTTT. Residues: CASSCRAFTRSTDTQYF. Supplemented by reference TRBV7-8 and TRBJ2-3, the full variable domain reads GAGVSQSPRYKVAKRGQDVALRCDPISGHVSLFWYQQALGQGPEFLTYFQNEAQLDKSGLPSDRFFAERPEGSVSTLKIQRTQQEDSAVYLCASSCRAFTRSTDTQYFGPGTRLTVL.